What follows describes a single T cell receptor beta chain. The table came from immunoSEQ multiplex PCR; TCRdb's copy has only in-frame clones and leaves some out. Of about 240,000 clones listed, nearly 95% were seen once; the top ten hold around 0.83%. This sample was included in a study of blood T cell repertoires in COVID-19. Germline V gene sequence: CDR1 MGHRA, CDR2 YSYEKL. The CDR3 contains 14 residues. V was pared by 5 bases and J by 6 bases, with 14 bases between. The rearrangement links TRBV4-1 to TRBJ1-5; no clear D gene. The TCR sequence derives from a man in his thirties or forties with COVID-19, enrolled during active disease. Input material: peripheral blood. CDR3 protein: CASSSNRFFQPQHF. The CDR3 DNA sequence: TGCGCCAGCAGCAGCAACAGATTCTTTCAGCCCCAGCATTTT.